The sequence of this T cell receptor (beta chain) was determined in a study of beta chain features in type 1 diabetes. Study context: Researchers looked at roughly 100,000,000 sorted cells across all samples.

The entirety of the isolated RNA underwent reverse transcription, so expressed TCRB transcripts were sequenced. Method: immunoSEQ multiplex PCR; TCRdb's copy keeps in-frame clones and lacks some. The sample has roughly 400,000 clones, about 16% seen once; the top ten hold under 0.02%. Study-wide findings and caveats: Whatever favoring of shorter templates PCR might show would apply equally to patients and controls. The similarity of naive, central memory and Treg TCRB repertoires appeared greater among patients than among healthy donors. Researchers report that Type 1 diabetes patients had moderately but significantly shorter TCRB CDR3s across all four CD4+ subsets.

Concerning this clone: Its target is not known.

The sequencing sample was made of naive CD4+ T cells from blood. This receptor was identified in a young woman in good health.

In nucleotides, the CDR3 is TGTGCCAGCTCACCAGGGCGCTACGAGCAGTACTTC. Its protein is CASSPGRYEQYF. V usage is TRBV18 and J usage is TRBJ2-7; no firm D call. Germline-derived CDR1 and CDR2 are KGHSH and LQKENI. Trimming took 2 bases from V and 3 from J, leaving 5 bases between them. The CDR3 runs 12 residues.